The 5 T cell receptor beta chains in this list originate from one sample, sequenced in a study of T cell responses to AZD1222 COVID-19 vaccine. Data came from immunoSEQ multiplex PCR; TCRdb stores just in-frame clones and leaves some out. The sample yields about 110,000 clones, around nine tenths seen once. Sequencing used peripheral blood, obtained 28 days after the second AZD1222 dose. The source is an adult who received the AZD1222 COVID-19 vaccine.

CDR3 loop: CASSLDRADQETQYF. The CDR3 bases are TGTGCCAGCAGCCTCGATCGGGCGGACCAAGAGACCCAGTACTTC. The chain combines TRBV5-4 with TRBJ2-5; D is unclear. CDR3 length equals 15 residues. V was shortened by 4 bases and J by 0 bases, with 13 bases between the two germline ends. CDR1 is SGHNT and CDR2 is YYREEE in the germline V gene (reference sequence).

The chain links TRBV6-4 to TRBJ1-1, with D unresolved. The CDR3 is 13 amino acids. The V end was cut by 6 bases, the J end by 1 base, with 9 bases between. The germline V gene has CDR1 MRHNA and CDR2 SNTAGT. The CDR3 loop reads CASSDRSNTEAFF. As DNA, the CDR3 is TGTGCCAGCAGCGATCGATCGAACACTGAAGCTTTCTTT.

The chain is built from TRBV3-1 (or the pseudogene TRBV3-2) and TRBJ2-2; 7 nucleotides agree with TRBD2. The junction had 11 bases not matched to a gene; V was cut back by 2 bases and J by 5 bases. The germline V gene has CDR1 LGHDT and CDR2 YNNKEL (reference sequence). This CDR3 contains 17 residues. CDR3 loop: CASSQSSGDFGTGELFF. The CDR3 region has the DNA TGTGCCAGCAGCCAATCAAGCGGGGACTTTGGGACCGGGGAGCTGTTTTTT.

The genes are TRBV5-4 and TRBJ1-1, with TRBD1 identical over 8 bases. Germline V gene lookup returns CDR1 SGHNT and CDR2 YYREEE (reference sequence). The CDR3 extends over 15 amino acids. V dropped 3 bases and J dropped 1; count of bases not matched to a gene: 5. In DNA, the CDR3 is TGTGCCAGCAGCTGGATCGGACAGGGGAACACTGAAGCTTTCTTT. Amino acid sequence: CASSWIGQGNTEAFF.

The CDR3, as DNA: TGTGCCAGCAGCTCAACTAGCGGAGAGACCCAGTACTTC. Its protein is CASSSTSGETQYF. The chain joins TRBV7-9 to TRBJ2-5, with 8 bases fitting TRBD2. The CDR3 totals 13 residues. V trimming: 4 bases; J trimming: 4 bases; junction bases outside the gene matches: 2. CDR1 and CDR2 (germline): SEHNR, FQNEAQ (reference sequence).